This is a list of T cell receptor beta chains from one sample in a study of shared clonotypes between healthy human individuals. Only in-frame clones appear in the TCRdb table, and some are missing; sequencing was by immunoSEQ multiplex PCR. The profile covers about 600,000 clones, with roughly four fifths appearing a single time and about 11% taken by the ten largest. Sequencing was carried out using PBMCs. The receptors stem from a woman aged 40 to 55 in good health. Some clones in this sample may be carry-over from other donors' samples. Both conserved end residues are part of each CDR3. D genes are given only for firm matches.

J,V,D,CDR3,DNA
TRBJ1-1,TRBV7-2,-,CASSYRNTEAFF,TGTGCCAGCAGCTACAGGAACACTGAAGCTTTCTTT
TRBJ2-5,TRBV28,-,CATSSRGLYQETQYF,TGTGCCACCTCGTCCAGGGGCCTGTACCAAGAGACCCAGTACTTC
TRBJ2-6,TRBV7-2,TRBD2,CASSSRGLAGTGANVLTF,TGTGCCAGCAGCTCCCGCGGACTAGCGGGAACTGGGGCCAACGTCCTGACTTTC
TRBJ2-7,TRBV2,-,CASSVRNEAEQYF,TGTGCCAGCAGTGTCCGTAACGAGGCCGAGCAGTACTTC
TRBJ2-2,TRBV7-9,TRBD2,CASSPRLAGGPATGELFF,TGTGCCAGCAGCCCACGACTAGCGGGAGGGCCGGCCACCGGGGAGCTGTTTTTT
TRBJ2-7,TRBV28,-,CASTPSRGGYEQYF,TGTGCCAGCACCCCTTCTAGGGGGGGTTACGAGCAGTACTTC
TRBJ2-1,TRBV11-2,-,CASSLPLNEQFF,TGTGCCAGCAGCCTCCCCCTCAATGAGCAGTTCTTC
TRBJ2-7,TRBV27,TRBD2,CASSSGLGEYF,TGTGCCAGCAGTTCCGGACTAGGGGAGTACTTC
TRBJ2-5,TRBV5-4,TRBD1,CASSSRTGSRETQYF,TGTGCCAGCAGCTCGAGGACAGGGAGTCGAGAGACCCAGTACTTC
TRBJ2-7,TRBV9,TRBD2,CASSVEGLAQYEQYF,TGTGCCAGCAGCGTAGAGGGACTAGCGCAGTACGAGCAGTACTTC
TRBJ2-7,TRBV27,TRBD2,CASSLAGGSYERYF,TGTGCCAGCAGCTTAGCGGGAGGCAGCTACGAGCGGTACTTC
TRBJ1-1,TRBV19,-,CASTTNGATGNTEAFF,TGTGCCAGTACCACCAATGGCGCTACGGGGAACACTGAAGCTTTCTTT
TRBJ2-6,TRBV7-3,-,CASSPLSGANVLTF,TGTGCCAGCAGCCCCCTCTCTGGGGCCAACGTCCTGACTTTC
TRBJ1-1,TRBV20-1,-,CSAVPVGAFF,TGCAGTGCTGTCCCCGTTGGTGCTTTCTTT
TRBJ2-3,TRBV11-2,TRBD1,CASSHDRATDTQYF,TGTGCCAGCAGCCACGACAGGGCCACAGATACGCAGTATTTT
TRBJ2-1,TRBV29-1,TRBD2,CSVEFLADNEQFF,TGCAGCGTTGAGTTCCTAGCGGACAATGAGCAGTTCTTC